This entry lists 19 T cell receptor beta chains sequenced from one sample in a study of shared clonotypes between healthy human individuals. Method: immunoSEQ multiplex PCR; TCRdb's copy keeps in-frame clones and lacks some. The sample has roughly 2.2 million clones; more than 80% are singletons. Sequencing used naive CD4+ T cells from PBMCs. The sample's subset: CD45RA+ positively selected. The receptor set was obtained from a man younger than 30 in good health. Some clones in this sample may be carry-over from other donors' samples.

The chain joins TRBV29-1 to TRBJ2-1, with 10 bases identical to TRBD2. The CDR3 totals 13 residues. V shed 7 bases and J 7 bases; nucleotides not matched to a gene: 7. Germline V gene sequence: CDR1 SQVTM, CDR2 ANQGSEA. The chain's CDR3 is CSGTSGLRNEQFF. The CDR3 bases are TGCAGCGGGACTAGCGGCCTTCGGAATGAGCAGTTCTTC.

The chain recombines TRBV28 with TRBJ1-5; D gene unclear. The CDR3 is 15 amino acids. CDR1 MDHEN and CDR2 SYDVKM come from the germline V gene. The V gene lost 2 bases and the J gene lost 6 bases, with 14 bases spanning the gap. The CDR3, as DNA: TGTGCCAGCAGTTTACGTCCCCCAAGGGTTCAGCCCCAGCATTTT. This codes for CASSLRPPRVQPQHF.

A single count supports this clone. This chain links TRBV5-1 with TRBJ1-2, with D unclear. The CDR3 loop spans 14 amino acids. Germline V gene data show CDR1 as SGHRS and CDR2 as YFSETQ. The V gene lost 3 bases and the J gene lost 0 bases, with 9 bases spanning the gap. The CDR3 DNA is TGCGCCAGCAGCTACGACGGAGCTAACTATGGCTACACCTTC. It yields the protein CASSYDGANYGYTF.

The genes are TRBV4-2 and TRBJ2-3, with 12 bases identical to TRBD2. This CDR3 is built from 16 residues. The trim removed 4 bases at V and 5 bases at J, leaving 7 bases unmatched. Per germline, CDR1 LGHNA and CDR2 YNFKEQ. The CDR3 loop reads CASSPKPGLAGDTQYF. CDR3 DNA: TGTGCCAGCAGCCCAAAACCGGGACTAGCGGGAGATACGCAGTATTTT.

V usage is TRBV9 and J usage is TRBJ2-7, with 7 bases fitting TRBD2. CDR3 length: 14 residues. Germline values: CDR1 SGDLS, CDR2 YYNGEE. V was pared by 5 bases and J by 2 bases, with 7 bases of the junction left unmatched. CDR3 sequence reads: CASSGGSGTYEQYF. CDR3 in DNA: TGTGCCAGCAGTGGAGGGAGCGGGACCTACGAGCAGTACTTC. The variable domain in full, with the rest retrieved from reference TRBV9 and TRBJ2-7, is DSGVTQTPKHLITATGQRVTLRCSPRSGDLSVYWYQQSLDQGLQFLIQYYNGEERAKGNILERFSAQQFPDLHSELNLSSLELGDSALYFCASSGGSGTYEQYFGPGTRLTVT.

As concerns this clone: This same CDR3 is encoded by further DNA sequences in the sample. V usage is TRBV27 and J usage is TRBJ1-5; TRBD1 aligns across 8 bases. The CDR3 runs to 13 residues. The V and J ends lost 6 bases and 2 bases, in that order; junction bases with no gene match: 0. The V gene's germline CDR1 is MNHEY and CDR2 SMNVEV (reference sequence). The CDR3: CASRDRGNQPQHF. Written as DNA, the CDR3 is TGTGCCAGCAGGGACAGGGGCAATCAGCCCCAGCATTTT.

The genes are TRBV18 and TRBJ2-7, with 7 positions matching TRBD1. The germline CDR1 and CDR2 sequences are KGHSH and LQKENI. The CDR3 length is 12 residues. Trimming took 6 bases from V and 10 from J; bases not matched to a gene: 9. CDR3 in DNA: TGTGCCAGCTCCCCCGGTGACAGGGCTCAGTACTTC. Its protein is CASSPGDRAQYF.

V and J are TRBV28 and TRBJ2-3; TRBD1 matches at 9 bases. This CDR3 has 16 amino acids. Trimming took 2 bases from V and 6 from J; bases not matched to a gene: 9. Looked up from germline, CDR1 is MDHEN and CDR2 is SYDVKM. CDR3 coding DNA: TGTGCCAGCAGTTTACGTCTGGGGACAGGGTCGGATACGCAGTATTTT. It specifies CASSLRLGTGSDTQYF.

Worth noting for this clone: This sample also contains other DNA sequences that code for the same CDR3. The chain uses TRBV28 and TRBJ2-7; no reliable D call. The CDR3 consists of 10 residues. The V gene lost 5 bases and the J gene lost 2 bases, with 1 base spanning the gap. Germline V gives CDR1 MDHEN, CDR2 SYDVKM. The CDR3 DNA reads TGTGCCAGCAGTCCCTACGAGCAGTACTTC. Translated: CASSPYEQYF.

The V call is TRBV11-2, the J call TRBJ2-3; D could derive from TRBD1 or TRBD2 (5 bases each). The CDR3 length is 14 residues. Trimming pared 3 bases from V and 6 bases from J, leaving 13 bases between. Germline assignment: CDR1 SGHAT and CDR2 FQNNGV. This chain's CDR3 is CASSFRDHGDTQYF. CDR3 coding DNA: TGTGCCAGCAGCTTCCGGGACCACGGGGATACGCAGTATTTT.

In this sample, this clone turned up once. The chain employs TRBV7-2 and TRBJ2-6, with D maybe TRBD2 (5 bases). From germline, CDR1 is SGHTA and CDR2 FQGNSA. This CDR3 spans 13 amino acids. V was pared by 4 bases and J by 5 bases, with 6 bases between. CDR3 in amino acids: CASSSTRANVLTF. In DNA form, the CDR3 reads TGTGCCAGCAGCTCGACTAGGGCCAACGTCCTGACTTTC.

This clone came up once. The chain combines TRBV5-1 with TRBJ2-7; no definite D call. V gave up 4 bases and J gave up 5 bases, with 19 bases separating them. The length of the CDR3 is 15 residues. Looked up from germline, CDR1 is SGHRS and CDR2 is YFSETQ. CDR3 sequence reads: CASSPLYSPADEQYF. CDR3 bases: TGCGCCAGCAGCCCCCTCTACTCCCCGGCCGACGAGCAGTACTTC. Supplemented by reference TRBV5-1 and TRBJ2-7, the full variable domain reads KAGVTQTPRYLIKTRGQQVTLSCSPISGHRSVSWYQQTPGQGLQFLFEYFSETQRNKGNFPGRFSGRQFSNSRSEMNVSTLELGDSALYLCASSPLYSPADEQYFGPGTRLTVT.

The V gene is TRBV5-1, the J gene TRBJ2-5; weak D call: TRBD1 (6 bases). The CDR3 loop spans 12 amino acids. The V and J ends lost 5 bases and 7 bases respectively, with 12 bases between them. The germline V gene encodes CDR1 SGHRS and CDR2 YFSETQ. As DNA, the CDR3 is TGCGCCAGCAGGCAGGAGGACAGGACCCAGTACTTC. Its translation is CASRQEDRTQYF.

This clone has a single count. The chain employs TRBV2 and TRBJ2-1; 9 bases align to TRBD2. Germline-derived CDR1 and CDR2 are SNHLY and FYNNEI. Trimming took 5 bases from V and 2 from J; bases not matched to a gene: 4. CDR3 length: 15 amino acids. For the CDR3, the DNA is TGTGCCAGCAGTTGGCGGGAGGGCACCTACAATGAGCAGTTCTTC. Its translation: CASSWREGTYNEQFF.

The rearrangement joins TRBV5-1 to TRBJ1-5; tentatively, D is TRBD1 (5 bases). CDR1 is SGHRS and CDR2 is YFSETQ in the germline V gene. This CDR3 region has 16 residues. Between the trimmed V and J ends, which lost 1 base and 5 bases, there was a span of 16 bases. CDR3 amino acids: CASSLLGGTRDQPQHF. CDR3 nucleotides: TGCGCCAGCAGCTTGCTGGGCGGGACCCGAGATCAGCCCCAGCATTTT.

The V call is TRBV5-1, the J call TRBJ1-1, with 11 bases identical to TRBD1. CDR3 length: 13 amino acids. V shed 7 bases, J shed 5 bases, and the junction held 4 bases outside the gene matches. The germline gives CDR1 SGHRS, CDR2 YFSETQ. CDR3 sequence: CASGRDRGTEAFF. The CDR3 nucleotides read TGCGCCAGCGGACGGGACAGGGGGACTGAAGCTTTCTTT.

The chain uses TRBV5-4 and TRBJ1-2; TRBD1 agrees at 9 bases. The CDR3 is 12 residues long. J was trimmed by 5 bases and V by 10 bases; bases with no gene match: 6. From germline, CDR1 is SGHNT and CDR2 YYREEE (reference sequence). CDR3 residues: CAGGQGQYGYTF. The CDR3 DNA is TGTGCCGGGGGACAGGGACAATATGGCTACACCTTC.

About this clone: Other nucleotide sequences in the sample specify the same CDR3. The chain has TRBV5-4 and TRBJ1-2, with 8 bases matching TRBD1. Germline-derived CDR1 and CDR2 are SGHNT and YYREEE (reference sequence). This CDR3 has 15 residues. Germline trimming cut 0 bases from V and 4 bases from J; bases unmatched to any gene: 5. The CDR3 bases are TGTGCCAGCAGCTTGGCTCCTGGACAGGGCTATGGCTACACCTTC. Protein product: CASSLAPGQGYGYTF.

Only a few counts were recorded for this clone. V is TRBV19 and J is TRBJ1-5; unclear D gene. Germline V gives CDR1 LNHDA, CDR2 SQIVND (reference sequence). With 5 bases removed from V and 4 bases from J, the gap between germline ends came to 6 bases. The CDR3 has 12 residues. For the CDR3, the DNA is TGTGCCAGTAGTGGTTGGAATCAGCCCCAGCATTTT. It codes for CASSGWNQPQHF.